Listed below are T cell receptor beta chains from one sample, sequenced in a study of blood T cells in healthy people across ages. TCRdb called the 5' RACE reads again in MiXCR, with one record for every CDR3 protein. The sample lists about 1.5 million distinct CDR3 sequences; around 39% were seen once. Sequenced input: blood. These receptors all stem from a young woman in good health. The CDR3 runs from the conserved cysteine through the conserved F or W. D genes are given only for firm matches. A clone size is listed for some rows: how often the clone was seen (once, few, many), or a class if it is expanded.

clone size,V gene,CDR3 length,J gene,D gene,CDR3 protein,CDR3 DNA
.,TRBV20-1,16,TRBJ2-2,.,CSARVWNSQVTGELFF,TGCAGTGCTAGGGTTTGGAACTCACAGGTGACCGGGGAGCTGTTTTTT
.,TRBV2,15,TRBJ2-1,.,CASSPGTQLWTEQFF,TGTGCCAGCAGTCCTGGGACCCAGCTGTGGACTGAGCAGTTCTTC
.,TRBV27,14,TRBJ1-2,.,CASSLTSTAYGYTF,TGTGCCAGCAGTTTAACATCGACGGCGTATGGCTACACCTTC
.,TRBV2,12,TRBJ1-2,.,CASSYGSWGYTF,TGTGCCAGCAGCTACGGGTCGTGGGGCTACACCTTC
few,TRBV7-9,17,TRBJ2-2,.,CASIRSIPFANTGELFF,TGTGCCAGCATCCGGTCGATACCATTCGCGAACACCGGGGAGCTGTTTTTT
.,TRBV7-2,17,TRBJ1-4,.,CASSLSGRPATNEKLFF,TGTGCCAGCAGCTTATCTGGAAGGCCTGCAACTAATGAAAAACTGTTTTTT
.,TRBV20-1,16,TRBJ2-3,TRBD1,CSARDRGTGGTDTQYF,TGCAGTGCTAGAGATAGGGGGACAGGAGGCACAGATACGCAGTATTTT
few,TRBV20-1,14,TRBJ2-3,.,CSATKSYKTDTQYF,TGCAGTGCTACCAAAAGCTACAAAACAGATACGCAGTATTTT
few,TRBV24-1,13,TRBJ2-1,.,CATAGLANNEQFF,TGTGCCACCGCAGGTCTAGCTAACAATGAGCAGTTCTTC
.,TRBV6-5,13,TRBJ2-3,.,CASSRGFSDTQYF,TGTGCCAGCAGCCGGGGTTTTTCCGATACGCAGTATTTT
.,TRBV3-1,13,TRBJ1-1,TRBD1,CASSQVGQGTAFF,TGTGCCAGCAGCCAAGTGGGACAGGGTACAGCTTTCTTT
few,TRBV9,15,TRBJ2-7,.,CASSVVPGRSYEQYF,TGTGCCAGCAGCGTAGTCCCCGGCAGGTCCTACGAGCAGTACTTC
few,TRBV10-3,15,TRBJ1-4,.,CAISEQGLLNEKLFF,TGTGCCATCAGTGAGCAGGGTTTGCTTAATGAAAAACTGTTTTTT
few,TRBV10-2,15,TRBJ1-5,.,CASSEGTPSNQPQHF,TGCGCCAGCAGTGAGGGTACACCAAGCAATCAGCCCCAGCATTTT
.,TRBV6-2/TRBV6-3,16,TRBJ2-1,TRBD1,CASRSTGQGSPNEQFF,TGTGCCAGCAGATCAACGGGACAGGGGTCCCCCAATGAGCAGTTCTTC
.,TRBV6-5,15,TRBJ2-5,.,CASSNLAPPYNEQYF,TGTGCCAGCAGTAATTTAGCGCCCCCCTACAATGAGCAGTACTTC
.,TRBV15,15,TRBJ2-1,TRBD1,CATSPTGGEYNEQFF,TGTGCCACCAGCCCGACAGGGGGGGAATACAATGAGCAGTTCTTC
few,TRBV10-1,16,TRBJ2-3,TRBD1,CASSPGTGGNTDTQYF,TGCGCCAGCAGCCCCGGGACAGGGGGGAACACAGATACGCAGTATTTT
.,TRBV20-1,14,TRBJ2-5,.,CSARKAGVQETQYF,TGCAGTGCTAGAAAGGCAGGCGTTCAAGAGACCCAGTACTTC
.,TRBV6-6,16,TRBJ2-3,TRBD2,CASIYSGGGPTDTQYF,TGTGCCAGCATTTACTCTGGCGGGGGGCCCACAGATACGCAGTATTTT
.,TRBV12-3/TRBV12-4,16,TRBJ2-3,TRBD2,CASRGRKAGASDTQYF,TGTGCCAGCAGAGGGAGAAAGGCGGGAGCCTCGGATACGCAGTATTTT
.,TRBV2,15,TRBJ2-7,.,CASNLEAGPLYEQYF,TGTGCCAGCAACCTCGAGGCAGGACCTTTGTACGAGCAGTACTTC
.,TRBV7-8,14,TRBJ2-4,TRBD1,CASSLEQGVGIQYF,TGTGCCAGCAGCTTAGAACAGGGGGTCGGCATTCAGTACTTC
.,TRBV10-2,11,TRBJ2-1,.,CASSDIPEQFF,TGCGCCAGCAGTGATATCCCTGAGCAGTTCTTC
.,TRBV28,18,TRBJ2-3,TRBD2,CASSLSTGLAGRPGTQYF,TGTGCCAGCAGTTTATCCACCGGACTAGCGGGGCGACCCGGTACGCAGTATTTT
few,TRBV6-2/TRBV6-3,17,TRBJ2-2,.,CASTQLPGRGGTGELFF,TGTGCCAGCACCCAACTCCCCGGGAGAGGCGGCACCGGGGAGCTGTTTTTT
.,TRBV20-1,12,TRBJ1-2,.,CSAGGENYGYTF,TGCAGTGCGGGGGGGGAAAACTATGGCTACACCTTC
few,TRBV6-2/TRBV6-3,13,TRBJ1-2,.,CASSYYGGDGYTF,TGTGCCAGCAGTTACTACGGGGGAGACGGCTACACCTTC
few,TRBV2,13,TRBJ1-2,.,CASAAAPNYGYTF,TGTGCCAGCGCAGCAGCTCCGAACTATGGCTACACCTTC
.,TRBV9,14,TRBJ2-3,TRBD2,CAKRRGSSTDTQYF,TGTGCTAAGAGGCGGGGGTCGTCCACAGATACGCAGTATTTT
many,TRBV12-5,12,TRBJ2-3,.,CASGLRTDTQYF,TGTGCCAGCGGACTTCGCACAGATACGCAGTATTTT
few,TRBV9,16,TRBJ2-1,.,CASSALGGVTNSEQFF,TGTGCCAGCAGCGCCCTCGGGGGCGTAACCAATAGTGAGCAGTTCTTC
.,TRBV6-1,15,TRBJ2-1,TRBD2,CASRSLAGGQGEQFF,TGTGCCAGCAGGTCACTAGCGGGGGGGCAAGGGGAGCAGTTCTTC
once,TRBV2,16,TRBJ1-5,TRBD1,CASSTRGRLSNQPQHF,TGTGCCAGCAGTACCAGGGGGCGCCTGAGCAATCAGCCCCAGCATTTT
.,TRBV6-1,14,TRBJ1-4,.,CASSESRIDEKLFF,TGTGCCAGCAGTGAAAGCAGGATTGATGAAAAACTGTTTTTT
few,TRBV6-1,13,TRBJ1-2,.,CASSEGTDRGYTF,TGTGCCAGCAGTGAAGGGACAGACCGCGGCTACACCTTC
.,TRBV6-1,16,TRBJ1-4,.,CASSLGADRYNEKLFF,TGTGCCAGCAGCCTGGGAGCCGACAGATATAATGAAAAACTGTTTTTT
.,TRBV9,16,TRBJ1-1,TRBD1,CASSVSSGTANTEAFF,TGTGCCAGCAGCGTCAGTAGTGGGACAGCGAACACTGAAGCTTTCTTT
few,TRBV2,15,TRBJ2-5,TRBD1,CASTIDRGRSETQYF,TGTGCCAGCACTATCGACAGGGGGAGGAGCGAGACCCAGTACTTC
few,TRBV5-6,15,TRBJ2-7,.,CASSSPRDGVYEQYF,TGTGCCAGCAGTTCACCCCGGGACGGAGTCTACGAGCAGTACTTC